This T cell receptor beta chain appears in the sequencing data of a study of cytomegalovirus exposure and HLA in healthy donors. Study findings and constraints: According to an earlier analysis, most TCR beta V segments yielded productive rearrangements about 90% or about 30% of the time.

It was with 60 Vbeta and 13 Jbeta primers that the PCR ran. This table comes from immunoSEQ multiplex PCR, and its TCRdb copy is limited to in-frame clones, with some not included. The sample contains some 200,000 clones, about 81% of which appear only once. Details on this clone: The antigen is not known.

V dropped 7 bases and J dropped 2 bases, with 27 bases sitting between them. Germline-derived CDR1 and CDR2 are SGHTA and FQGTGA. The CDR3 sequence is 19 residues long. The sequenced sample was PBMCs. The receptor was derived from a woman aged 40 to 50 in good health and CMV-seronegative. This chain connects TRBV7-3 to TRBJ1-3; D uncertain. The CDR3 DNA follows: TGTGCCAGCACCCGTACCCCCGGTTGGGTAAGAGGTGCTGGAAACACCATATATTTT. Translated: CASTRTPGWVRGAGNTIYF.